This is a list of T cell receptor beta chains from one sample in a study of blood T cell repertoires in COVID-19. Clones were sequenced by immunoSEQ multiplex PCR, and TCRdb holds only the in-frame ones, with some missing. The table includes 150,000 to 200,000 clones, 89% detected once. What was sequenced was peripheral blood. All receptors come from a man aged 60 to 75 with acute or convalescent COVID-19. Both conserved end residues are part of each CDR3. D genes are given only for firm matches.

TRBV7-9	TRBJ1-1	12	.	TGTGCCAGCAGCTTTGGAGTGGGTGAAGCTTTCTTT	CASSFGVGEAFF
TRBV6-5	TRBJ1-2	12	TRBD1	TGTGCCAGCAGGGGACAGGGCGGTGGCTACACCTTC	CASRGQGGGYTF
TRBV5-1	TRBJ1-1	16	.	TGCGCCAGCAGCCTATGGGGTAACAGGAAGGGCACTGAAGCTTTCTTT	CASSLWGNRKGTEAFF
TRBV5-1	TRBJ1-4	16	.	TGCGCCAGCAGCCTGGACGGTGGCGGAACTAATGAAAAACTGTTTTTT	CASSLDGGGTNEKLFF
TRBV6-6	TRBJ1-5	13	.	TGTGCCAGCAGTTACCTCCCAGGGCAGCCCCAGCATTTT	CASSYLPGQPQHF
TRBV3-1/TRBV3-2	TRBJ1-6	16	.	TGTGCCAGCAGCCAAGCGGATCCAGGGTGGAATTCACCCCTCCACTTT	CASSQADPGWNSPLHF
TRBV7-8	TRBJ2-1	15	.	TGTGCCAGCAGCTCCGCCGGACGGGGAGGAAATGAGCAGTTCTTC	CASSSAGRGGNEQFF
TRBV5-4	TRBJ2-7	15	.	TGTGCCAGCAGCTCGCCGGCAGGGATAAGGAACGAGCAGTACTTC	CASSSPAGIRNEQYF
TRBV3-1/TRBV3-2	TRBJ2-5	13	.	TGTGCCAGCAGCCAAGGTCCAGGAGAGACCCAGTACTTC	CASSQGPGETQYF
TRBV18	TRBJ1-5	13	.	TGTGCCAGCTCACTTGACACCTTCAGGGCCCAGCATTTT	CASSLDTFRAQHF
TRBV7-2	TRBJ1-1	15	.	TGTGCCAGCAGCCACAGCCCACCTATGAACACTGAAGCTTTCTTT	CASSHSPPMNTEAFF
TRBV29-1	TRBJ2-1	12	.	TGCAGCGTTGGACATACCTACAATGAGCAGTTCTTC	CSVGHTYNEQFF
TRBV5-6	TRBJ1-1	19	TRBD1	TGTGCCAGCAGCTCCTATCTTGGGAATACAGGGGACCCGAACACTGAAGCTTTCTTT	CASSSYLGNTGDPNTEAFF
TRBV2	TRBJ1-3	16	.	TGTGCCAGCAGTGTTATTACAGTCATCTCTGGAAACACCATATATTTT	CASSVITVISGNTIYF
TRBV5-1	TRBJ1-5	13	.	TGCGCCAGCAGCCTGACAGAAGATCAGCCCCAGCATTTT	CASSLTEDQPQHF
TRBV4-1	TRBJ2-7	15	TRBD1	TGCGCCAGCAGCACCCGAACCGGGACAGCCTACGAGCAGTACTTC	CASSTRTGTAYEQYF
TRBV19	TRBJ1-2	14	.	TGTGCCAGTAGCATGGACAGCTCTAACTATGGCTACACCTTC	CASSMDSSNYGYTF
TRBV7-2	TRBJ2-2	15	.	TGTGCCAGCAGCCCGCGGGGGCGTCGGACCGGGGAGCTGTTTTTT	CASSPRGRRTGELFF
TRBV11-2	TRBJ1-5	14	TRBD1	TGTGCCAGCAGCAGCCGGGACAGCGATCAGCCCCAGCATTTT	CASSSRDSDQPQHF
TRBV25-1	TRBJ2-3	13	.	TGTGCCAGCAACAGGGATTATAGAGATACGCAGTATTTT	CASNRDYRDTQYF
TRBV20-1	TRBJ1-6	15	.	TGCAGTGCTAGTACAGGGAGAGGGATGAATTCACCCCTCCACTTT	CSASTGRGMNSPLHF
TRBV5-8	TRBJ2-2	14	.	TGTGCCAGCAGCTTCCAGACAAACACCGGGGAGCTGTTTTTT	CASSFQTNTGELFF